The rows below give T cell receptor beta chains drawn from one sample of a study of cytomegalovirus exposure and HLA in healthy donors. Sequenced by immunoSEQ multiplex PCR; TCRdb stores in-frame clones only, minus some. The data contain some 190,000 clones, 77% of them singletons. Sequenced sample: PBMCs. Source of these receptors: a man between 18 and 35 years old in good health and CMV-seronegative. Each CDR3 is given with its conserved first and last residue. The order of the fields is V gene, J gene, D gene, CDR3 protein. D genes are given only for firm matches.

v_call: TRBV30
j_call: TRBJ1-2
d_call: .
cdr3_aa: CAWRIGGNYGYTF

v_call: TRBV19
j_call: TRBJ2-7
d_call: .
cdr3_aa: CASRRQGPPYEQYF

v_call: TRBV9
j_call: TRBJ2-3
d_call: .
cdr3_aa: CASANLLGGGTTDTQYF

v_call: TRBV5-4
j_call: .
d_call: .
cdr3_aa: CASSGAPGDLSYEQYF

v_call: TRBV5-1
j_call: TRBJ1-1
d_call: .
cdr3_aa: CASSLQIMNTEAFF

v_call: TRBV4-1
j_call: TRBJ2-2
d_call: TRBD1
cdr3_aa: CASSQEGQGATGELFF

v_call: TRBV28
j_call: TRBJ1-5
d_call: .
cdr3_aa: CASSLYQPQHF

v_call: TRBV27
j_call: TRBJ2-5
d_call: .
cdr3_aa: CASRRDSIQETQYF

v_call: TRBV15
j_call: TRBJ2-3
d_call: .
cdr3_aa: CATSRKFSAPGGTDTQYF

v_call: TRBV15
j_call: TRBJ2-1
d_call: TRBD2
cdr3_aa: CATSPNPTSGSNEQFF

v_call: TRBV19
j_call: TRBJ1-2
d_call: .
cdr3_aa: CASSISGYSGYTF

v_call: TRBV6-1
j_call: TRBJ1-4
d_call: TRBD1
cdr3_aa: CASRKNRGREKLFF

v_call: TRBV7-6
j_call: TRBJ2-1
d_call: TRBD1
cdr3_aa: CASSLDNSGGAVNEQFF

v_call: TRBV27
j_call: TRBJ1-1
d_call: TRBD1
cdr3_aa: CASSFSGGSTRAFF

v_call: TRBV15
j_call: TRBJ1-1
d_call: TRBD1
cdr3_aa: CATSWTGLNTEAFF

v_call: TRBV12-5
j_call: TRBJ1-5
d_call: TRBD1
cdr3_aa: CASGRGQGQGQPQHF